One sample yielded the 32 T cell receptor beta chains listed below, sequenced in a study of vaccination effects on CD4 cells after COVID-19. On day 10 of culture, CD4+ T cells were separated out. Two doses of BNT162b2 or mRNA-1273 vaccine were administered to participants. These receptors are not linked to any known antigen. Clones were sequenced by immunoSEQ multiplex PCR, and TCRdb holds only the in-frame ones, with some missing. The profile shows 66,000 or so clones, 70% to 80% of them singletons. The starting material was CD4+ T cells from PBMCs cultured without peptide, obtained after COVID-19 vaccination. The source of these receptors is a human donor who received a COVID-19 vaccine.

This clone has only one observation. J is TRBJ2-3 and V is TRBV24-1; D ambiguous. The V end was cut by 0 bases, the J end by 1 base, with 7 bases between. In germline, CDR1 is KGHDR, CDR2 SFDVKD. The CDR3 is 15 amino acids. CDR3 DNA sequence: TGTGCCACCAGTGATTTGATTAAGGGCACAGATACGCAGTATTTT. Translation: CATSDLIKGTDTQYF.

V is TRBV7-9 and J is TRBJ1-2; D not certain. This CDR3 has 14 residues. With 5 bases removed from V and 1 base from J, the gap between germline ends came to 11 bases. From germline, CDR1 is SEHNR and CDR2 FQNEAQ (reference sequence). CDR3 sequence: CASSARAINYGYTF. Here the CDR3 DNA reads TGTGCCAGCAGCGCGAGGGCGATTAACTATGGCTACACCTTC.

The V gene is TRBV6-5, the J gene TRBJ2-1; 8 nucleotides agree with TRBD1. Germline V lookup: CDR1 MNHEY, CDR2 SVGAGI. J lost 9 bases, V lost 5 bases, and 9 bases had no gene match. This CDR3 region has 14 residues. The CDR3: CASSPSDRASEQFF. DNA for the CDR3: TGTGCCAGCAGTCCCTCGGACAGGGCGTCTGAGCAGTTCTTC.

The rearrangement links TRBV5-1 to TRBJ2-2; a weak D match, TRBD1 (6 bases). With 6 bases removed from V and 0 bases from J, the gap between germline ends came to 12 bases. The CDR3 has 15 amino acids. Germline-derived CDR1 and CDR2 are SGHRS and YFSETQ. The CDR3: CASKVGAANTGELFF. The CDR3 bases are TGCGCCAGCAAGGTGGGGGCGGCGAACACCGGGGAGCTGTTTTTT.

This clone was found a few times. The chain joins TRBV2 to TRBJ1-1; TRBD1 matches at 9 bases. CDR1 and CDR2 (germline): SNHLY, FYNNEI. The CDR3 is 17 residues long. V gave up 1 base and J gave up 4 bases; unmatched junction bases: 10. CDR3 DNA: TGTGCCAGCAGTGAAGTACAGGGGGCGCGGGGAGTCACTGAAGCTTTCTTT. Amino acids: CASSEVQGARGVTEAFF.

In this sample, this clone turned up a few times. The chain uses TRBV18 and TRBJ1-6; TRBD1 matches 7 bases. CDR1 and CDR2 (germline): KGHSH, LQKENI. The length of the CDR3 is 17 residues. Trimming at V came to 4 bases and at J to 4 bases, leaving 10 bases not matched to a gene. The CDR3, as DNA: TGTGCCAGCTCACTCCTAGGGGACAGACATTATAATTCACCCCTCCACTTT. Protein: CASSLLGDRHYNSPLHF.

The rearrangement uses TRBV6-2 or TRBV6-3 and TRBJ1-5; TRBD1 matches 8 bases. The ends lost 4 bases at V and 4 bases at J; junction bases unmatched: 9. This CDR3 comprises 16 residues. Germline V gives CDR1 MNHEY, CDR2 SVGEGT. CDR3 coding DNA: TGTGCCAGCAGTTTCTCGGACAGGGCGGGGAATCAGCCCCAGCATTTT. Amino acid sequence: CASSFSDRAGNQPQHF.

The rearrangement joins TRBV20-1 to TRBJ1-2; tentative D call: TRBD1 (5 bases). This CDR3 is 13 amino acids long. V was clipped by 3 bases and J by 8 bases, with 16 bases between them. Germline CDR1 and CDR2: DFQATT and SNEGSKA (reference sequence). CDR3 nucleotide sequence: TGCAGTGCTAGTGGGGGAGGCGCAGGCGGCTACACCTTC. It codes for CSASGGGAGGYTF.

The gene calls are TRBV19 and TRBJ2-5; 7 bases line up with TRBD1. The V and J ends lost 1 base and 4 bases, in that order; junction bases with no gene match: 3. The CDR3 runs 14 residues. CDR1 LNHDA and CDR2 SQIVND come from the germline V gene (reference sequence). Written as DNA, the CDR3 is TGTGCCAGTAGTATAGGGACAGGTGGAGAGACCCAGTACTTC. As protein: CASSIGTGGETQYF.

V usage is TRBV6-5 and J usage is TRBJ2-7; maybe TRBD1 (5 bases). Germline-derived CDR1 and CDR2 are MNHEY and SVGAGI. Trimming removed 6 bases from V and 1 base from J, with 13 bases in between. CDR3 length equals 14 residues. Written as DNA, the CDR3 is TGTGCCAGCAGGCGTCTTGACAGATCCTACGAGCAGTACGTC. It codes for CASRRLDRSYEQYV.

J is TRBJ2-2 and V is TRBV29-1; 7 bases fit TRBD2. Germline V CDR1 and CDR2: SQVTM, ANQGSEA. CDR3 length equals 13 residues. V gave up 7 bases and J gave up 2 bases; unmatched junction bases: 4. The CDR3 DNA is TGCAGCGCCGGGGGGACCAACACCGGGGAGCTGTTTTTT. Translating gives CSAGGTNTGELFF.

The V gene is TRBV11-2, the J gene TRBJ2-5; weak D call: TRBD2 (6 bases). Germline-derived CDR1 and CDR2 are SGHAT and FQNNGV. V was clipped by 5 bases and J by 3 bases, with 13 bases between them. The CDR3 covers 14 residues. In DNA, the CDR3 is TGTGCCAGCAGCCCCCAGCCGGGGGAAGAGACCCAGTACTTC. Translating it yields CASSPQPGEETQYF.

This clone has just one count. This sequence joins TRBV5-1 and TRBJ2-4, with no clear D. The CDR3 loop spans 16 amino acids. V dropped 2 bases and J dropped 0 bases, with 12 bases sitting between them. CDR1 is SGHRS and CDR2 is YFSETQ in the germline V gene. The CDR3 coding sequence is TGCGCCAGCAGCTTAACCGTCGGAATAGCCAAAAACATTCAGTACTTC. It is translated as CASSLTVGIAKNIQYF.

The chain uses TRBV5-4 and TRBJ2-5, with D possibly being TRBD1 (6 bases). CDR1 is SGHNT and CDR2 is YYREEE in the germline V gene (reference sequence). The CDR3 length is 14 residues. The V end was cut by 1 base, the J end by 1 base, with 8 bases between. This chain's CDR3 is CASSLTGSQETQYF. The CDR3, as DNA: TGTGCCAGCAGCTTGACAGGGAGCCAAGAGACCCAGTACTTC.

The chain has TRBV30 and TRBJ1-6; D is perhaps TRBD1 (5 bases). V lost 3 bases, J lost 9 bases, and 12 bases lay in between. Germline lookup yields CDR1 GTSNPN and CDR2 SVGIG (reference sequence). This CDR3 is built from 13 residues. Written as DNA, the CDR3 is TGTGCCTGGAGCGTTTCTCAGGGTTCACCCCTCCACTTT. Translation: CAWSVSQGSPLHF.

The CDR3 reads CASSPVSGPNTEAFF. The CDR3 nucleotides read TGTGCCAGCTCACCAGTTTCAGGTCCAAACACTGAAGCTTTCTTT. V usage is TRBV18 and J usage is TRBJ1-1; unclear D gene. This CDR3 has 15 residues. Trimming removed 2 bases from V and 2 bases from J, with 12 bases in between. The germline CDR1 and CDR2 sequences are KGHSH and LQKENI.

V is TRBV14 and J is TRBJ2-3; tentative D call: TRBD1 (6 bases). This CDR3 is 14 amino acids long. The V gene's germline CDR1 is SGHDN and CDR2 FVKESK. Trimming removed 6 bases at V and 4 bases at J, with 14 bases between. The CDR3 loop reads CASRRGSSADTQYF. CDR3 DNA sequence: TGTGCCAGCAGAAGGGGGTCTTCGGCAGATACGCAGTATTTT.

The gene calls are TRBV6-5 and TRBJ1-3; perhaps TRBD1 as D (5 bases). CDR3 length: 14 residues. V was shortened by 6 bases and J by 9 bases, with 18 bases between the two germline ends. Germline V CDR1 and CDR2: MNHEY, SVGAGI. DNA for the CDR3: TGTGCCAGCAGCCGGGACGGGGGATATAGCACCATATATTTT. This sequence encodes CASSRDGGYSTIYF.

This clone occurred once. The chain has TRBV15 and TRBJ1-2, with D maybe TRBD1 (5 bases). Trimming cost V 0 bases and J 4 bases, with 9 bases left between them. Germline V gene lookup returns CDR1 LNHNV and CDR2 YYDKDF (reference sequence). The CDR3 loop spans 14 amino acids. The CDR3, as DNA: TGTGCCACCAGCAGAGAGGGGGGAGGCTATGGCTACACCTTC. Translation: CATSREGGGYGYTF.

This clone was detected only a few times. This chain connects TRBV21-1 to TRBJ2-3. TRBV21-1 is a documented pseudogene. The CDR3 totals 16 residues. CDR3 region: CASSKDGGPSTDTQYF. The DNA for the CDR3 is TGTGCCAGCAGCAAAGATGGGGGACCGTCCACAGATACGCAGTATTTT.

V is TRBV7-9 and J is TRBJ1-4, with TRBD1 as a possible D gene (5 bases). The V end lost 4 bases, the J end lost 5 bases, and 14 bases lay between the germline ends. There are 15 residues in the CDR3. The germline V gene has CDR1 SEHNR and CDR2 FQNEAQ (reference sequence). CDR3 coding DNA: TGTGCCAGCAGCTACGCCGGGACGGCGAATGAAAAACTGTTTTTT. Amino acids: CASSYAGTANEKLFF.

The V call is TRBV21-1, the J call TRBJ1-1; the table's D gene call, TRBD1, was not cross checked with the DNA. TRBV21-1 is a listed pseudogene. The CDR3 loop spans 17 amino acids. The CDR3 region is CASSSSGTGAMNTEAFF. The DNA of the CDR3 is TGTGCCAGCAGCTCCTCAGGGACAGGGGCCATGAACACTGAAGCTTTCTTT.

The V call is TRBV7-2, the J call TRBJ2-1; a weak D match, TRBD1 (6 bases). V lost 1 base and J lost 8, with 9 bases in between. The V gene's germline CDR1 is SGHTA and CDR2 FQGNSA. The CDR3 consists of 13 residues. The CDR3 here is CASSLGTVDEQFF. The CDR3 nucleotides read TGTGCCAGCAGCTTAGGGACAGTCGATGAGCAGTTCTTC.

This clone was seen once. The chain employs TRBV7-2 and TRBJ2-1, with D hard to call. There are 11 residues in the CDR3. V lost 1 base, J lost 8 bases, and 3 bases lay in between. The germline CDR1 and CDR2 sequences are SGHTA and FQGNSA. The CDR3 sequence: CASSLVYEQFF. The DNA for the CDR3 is TGTGCCAGCAGCTTAGTCTATGAGCAGTTCTTC.

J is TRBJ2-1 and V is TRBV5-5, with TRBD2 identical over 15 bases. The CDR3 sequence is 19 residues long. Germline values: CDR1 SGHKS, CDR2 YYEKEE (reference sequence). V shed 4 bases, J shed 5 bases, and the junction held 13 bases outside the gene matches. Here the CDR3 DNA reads TGTGCCAGCAGCACCGGACTAGCGGGGGGGAAGTTTCACGACAATGAGCAGTTCTTC. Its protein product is CASSTGLAGGKFHDNEQFF. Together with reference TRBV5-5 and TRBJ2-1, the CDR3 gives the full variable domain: DAGVTQSPTHLIKTRGQQVTLRCSPISGHKSVSWYQQVLGQGPQFIFQYYEKEERGRGNFPDRFSARQFPNYSSELNVNALLLGDSALYLCASSTGLAGGKFHDNEQFFGPGTRLTVL.

The CDR3 reads CASSPVKTGTEEQFF. CDR3 DNA: TGTGCCAGCTCACCAGTTAAGACTGGAACTGAGGAGCAGTTCTTC. This sequence joins TRBV18 and TRBJ2-1; D is uncertain. The CDR3 consists of 15 residues. Germline V lookup: CDR1 KGHSH, CDR2 LQKENI. The V and J ends lost 2 bases and 10 bases respectively, with 18 bases between them.

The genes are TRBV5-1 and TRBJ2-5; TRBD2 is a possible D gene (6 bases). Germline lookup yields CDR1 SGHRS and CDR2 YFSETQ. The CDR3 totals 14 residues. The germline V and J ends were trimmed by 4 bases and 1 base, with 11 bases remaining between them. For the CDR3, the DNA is TGCGCCAGCAGCGCACTAGCTTTCCAAGAGACCCAGTACTTC. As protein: CASSALAFQETQYF.

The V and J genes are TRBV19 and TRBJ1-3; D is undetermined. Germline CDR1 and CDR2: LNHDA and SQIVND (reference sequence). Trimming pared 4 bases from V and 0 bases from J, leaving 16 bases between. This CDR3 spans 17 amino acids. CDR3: CASSTDPAGFSGNTIYF. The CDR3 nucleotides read TGTGCCAGTAGTACCGACCCCGCGGGATTCTCTGGAAACACCATATATTTT.

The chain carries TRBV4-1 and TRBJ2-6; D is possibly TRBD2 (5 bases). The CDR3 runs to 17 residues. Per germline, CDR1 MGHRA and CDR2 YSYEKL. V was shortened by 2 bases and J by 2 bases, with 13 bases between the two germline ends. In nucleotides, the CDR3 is TGCGCCAGCAGCCAACCCACACGGGGAGCTGGGGCCAACGTCCTGACTTTC. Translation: CASSQPTRGAGANVLTF.

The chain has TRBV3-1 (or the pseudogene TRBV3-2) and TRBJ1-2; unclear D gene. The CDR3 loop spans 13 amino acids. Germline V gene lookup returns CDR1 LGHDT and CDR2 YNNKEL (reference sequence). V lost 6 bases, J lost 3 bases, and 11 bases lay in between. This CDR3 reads CASRGKTDYGYTF. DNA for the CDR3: TGTGCCAGCAGGGGAAAAACGGACTATGGCTACACCTTC.

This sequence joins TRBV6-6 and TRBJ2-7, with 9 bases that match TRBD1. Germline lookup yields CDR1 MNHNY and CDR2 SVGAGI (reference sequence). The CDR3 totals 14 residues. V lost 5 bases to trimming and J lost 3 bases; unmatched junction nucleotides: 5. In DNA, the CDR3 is TGTGCCAGCAGTAATAGACAGGGGGACTACGAGCAGTACGTC. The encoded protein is CASSNRQGDYEQYV.

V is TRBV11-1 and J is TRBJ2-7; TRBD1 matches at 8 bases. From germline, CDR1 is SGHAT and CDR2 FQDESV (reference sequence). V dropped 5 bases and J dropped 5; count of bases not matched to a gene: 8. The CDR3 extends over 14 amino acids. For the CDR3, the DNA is TGTGCCAGCAGCCCCCGAGACAGGGGTCACGAGCAGTACGTC. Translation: CASSPRDRGHEQYV.